Described below is a single T cell receptor (beta chain) sequence and its context. What it binds is not known. A junction end diverges from the germline sequence, so it may reflect a read error. These data are taken from a study of T cells after yellow fever vaccination. Each CDR3 protein is one row after TCRdb ran MiXCR on the 5' RACE reads. The profile shows some 120,000 distinct CDR3 sequences, around 15% of them singletons. This CDR3 region has 10 residues. CDR1 SEHNR and CDR2 FQNEAQ come from the germline V gene (reference sequence). General study findings and limits: Contaminants from the bulk population, in the form of abundant clonotypes, could be found in FACS-sorted repertoires. At around 96% for CD4 and 70% to 90% for CD8, most primary-vaccination clones showed up again after the booster.

Specimen: CD8+ T cells sorted from PBMCs, collected 5 days after the yellow fever booster vaccination. The V and J genes are TRBV7-9 and TRBJ1-2; D call uncertain. This TCR was sampled from a man aged 18 to 30 who received the YFV17D yellow fever vaccine. The CDR3 spells CASSLVDAHF. CDR3 bases: TGTGCCAGCAGCCTGGTGGACGCGCACTTC.